These 31 T cell receptor beta chains were sequenced from one sample in a study of CD8 T cells in ankylosing spondylitis. TCRdb re-derived calls from the 5' RACE reads in MiXCR, one entry per CDR3 protein. The sample holds 150,000 to 200,000 distinct CDR3 sequences, around 16% seen once. Source material: blood, either unsorted or a sorted T cell fraction (not recorded which). All receptors derive from a male donor with ankylosing spondylitis or in good health (not recorded which).

The chain combines TRBV5-5 with TRBJ1-5, with 7 nucleotides matching TRBD1. The germline CDR1 and CDR2 sequences are SGHKS and YYEKEE (reference sequence). J gave up 3 bases and V 4 bases, and 10 bases lay outside the gene matches. This CDR3 has 16 residues. In nucleotides, the CDR3 is TGTGCCAGCAGCCGGACCGGGACAGAGTACAATCAGCCCCAGCATTTT. Its translation is CASSRTGTEYNQPQHF.

To note about this clonotype: This sequence may be a read error, since a much larger clone differs from it by one base. The V and J genes are TRBV3-1 and TRBJ1-2; D unclear. V was shortened by 2 bases and J by 10 bases, with 11 bases between the two germline ends. The CDR3 covers 12 residues. Per germline, CDR1 LGHDT and CDR2 YNNKEL (reference sequence). The DNA for the CDR3 is TGTGCCAGCAGCCAAACGCGGGAAGCCTACACCTTC. Its protein product is CASSQTREAYTF.

This clonotype was seen a handful of times. V usage is TRBV4-2 and J usage is TRBJ2-1; 7 positions agree with TRBD2. After removal of 4 bases from V and 12 bases from J, the junction contained 12 bases not matched to a gene. The germline gives CDR1 LGHNA, CDR2 YNFKEQ. The CDR3 is 14 amino acids. The CDR3: CASSRSGTTKMQFF. CDR3 in DNA: TGTGCCAGCAGCCGGTCCGGGACTACAAAAATGCAGTTCTTC.

This clonotype was counted between two and nine times. The V and J genes are TRBV12-3 or TRBV12-4 and TRBJ2-3; TRBD1 matches 7 bases. The junction had 20 bases not matched to a gene; V was cut back by 7 bases and J by 4 bases. This CDR3 has 18 amino acids. CDR3 sequence: CASTTDRVPHESADTQYF. Here the CDR3 DNA reads TGTGCCAGCACTACCGACAGGGTTCCCCACGAGTCTGCAGATACGCAGTATTTT.

This clonotype came up many times. V and J are TRBV20-1 and TRBJ2-7; D may correspond to TRBD1 or TRBD2 (5 bases each). Trimming left V 3 bases short and J 4 bases short, with 10 bases between. This CDR3 is built from 12 residues. The germline V gene encodes CDR1 DFQATT and CDR2 SNEGSKA (reference sequence). CDR3 sequence (DNA): TGCAGTGCTAGTTGGGACGAGTACGAGCAGTACTTC. Its protein is CSASWDEYEQYF.

This clonotype has just a few counts. V gene TRBV29-1 combines with J gene TRBJ1-3, with D uncertain. This CDR3 has 14 amino acids. Germline-derived CDR1 and CDR2 are SQVTM and ANQGSEA. V was clipped by 5 bases and J by 4 bases, with 15 bases between them. DNA for the CDR3: TGCAGCGTTTATTACCGGGAGAAGGGAAACACCATATATTTT. Protein sequence: CSVYYREKGNTIYF. Full variable domain (missing parts from reference TRBV29-1 and TRBJ1-3): SAVISQKPSRDICQRGTSLTIQCQVDSQVTMMFWYRQQPGQSLTLIATANQGSEATYESGFVIDKFPISRPNLTFSTLTVSNMSPEDSSIYLCSVYYREKGNTIYFGEGSWLTVV.

There are many counts of this clonotype. The V and J genes are TRBV5-4 and TRBJ1-6, with D perhaps matching TRBD1 (6 bases). V shed 5 bases and J shed 6 bases, with 18 bases lying between them. The germline V gene has CDR1 SGHNT and CDR2 YYREEE (reference sequence). CDR3 length: 16 residues. In nucleotides, the CDR3 is TGTGCCAGCAGGGGTTACAGGGAAGGTGCTAATTCACCCCTCCACTTT. Translated: CASRGYREGANSPLHF.

This chain connects TRBV20-1 to TRBJ1-2; a weak D match, TRBD1 (6 bases). The ends were cut back, 0 bases at V and 0 bases at J, with 14 bases in the middle. The CDR3 runs to 16 residues. From germline, CDR1 is DFQATT and CDR2 SNEGSKA (reference sequence). The chain's CDR3 is CSARDGQQPSNYGYTF. Here the CDR3 DNA reads TGCAGTGCTAGAGATGGACAGCAACCTTCTAACTATGGCTACACCTTC.

The chain employs TRBV10-3 and TRBJ1-4, with 9 bases fitting TRBD1. Germline V gene data show CDR1 as ENHRY and CDR2 as SYGVKD. V was clipped by 6 bases and J by 5 bases; unmatched bases: 4. The CDR3 spans 14 residues. The DNA for the CDR3 is TGTGCCATCAGCCGGGACAGGGCGAATGAAAAACTGTTTTTT. Its protein is CAISRDRANEKLFF.

The chain is built from TRBV10-3 and TRBJ2-3, with 8 bases matching TRBD2. Germline trimming cut 5 bases from V and 2 bases from J; bases unmatched to any gene: 3. The CDR3 length is 14 residues. The germline V gene has CDR1 ENHRY and CDR2 SYGVKD. The CDR3 DNA follows: TGTGCCATCAGTCCTAGCGGGCACACAGATACGCAGTATTTT. Translated, it gives CAISPSGHTDTQYF.

In this sample, this clonotype turned up many times. V usage is TRBV20-1 and J usage is TRBJ2-1, with D unclear. Trimming cost V 6 bases and J 4 bases, with 10 bases left between them. CDR3 length: 12 residues. Germline assignment: CDR1 DFQATT and CDR2 SNEGSKA (reference sequence). As DNA, the CDR3 is TGCAGTGCCCCGCGGCGGTACAATGAGCAGTTCTTC. Protein sequence: CSAPRRYNEQFF.

The sample holds one count of this clonotype. The chain employs TRBV6-2 or TRBV6-3 and TRBJ2-1; TRBD2 agrees at 10 bases. This CDR3 has 16 residues. The V gene's germline CDR1 is MNHEY and CDR2 SVGEGT. Germline trimming cut 0 bases from V and 6 bases from J; bases unmatched to any gene: 5. The chain's CDR3 is CASSYSFSSGSNEQFF. Written as DNA, the CDR3 is TGTGCCAGCAGTTACTCGTTTTCTAGCGGGAGCAATGAGCAGTTCTTC.

This clonotype showed up many times. V is TRBV5-1 and J is TRBJ1-5; no firm D call. The CDR3 consists of 14 residues. The germline V and J ends were trimmed by 2 bases and 8 bases, with 14 bases remaining between them. The germline CDR1 and CDR2 sequences are SGHRS and YFSETQ. This CDR3 is CASSFISGIKPQHF. The CDR3 region has the DNA TGCGCCAGCAGCTTTATTTCAGGAATCAAGCCCCAGCATTTT.

This clonotype was counted ten times or more. This sequence joins TRBV5-1 and TRBJ2-3, with D perhaps TRBD1 (5 bases). CDR3 length: 14 amino acids. Germline CDR1 is SGHRS and CDR2 is YFSETQ. V lost 4 bases, J lost 6 bases, and 15 bases lay in between. CDR3 amino acids: CASSLGSGQDTQYF. In DNA, the CDR3 is TGCGCCAGCAGCCTAGGTTCAGGGCAGGATACGCAGTATTTT.

This clonotype was detected only a few times. The genes are TRBV27 and TRBJ1-1, with D possibly matching TRBD1 (6 bases). Trimming left V 6 bases short and J 4 bases short, with 21 bases between. The germline gives CDR1 MNHEY, CDR2 SMNVEV (reference sequence). The length of the CDR3 is 16 residues. The CDR3 here is CASSDRTRGIVTEAFF. The CDR3 DNA is TGTGCCAGCAGCGACAGGACAAGGGGGATCGTCACTGAAGCTTTCTTT.

The chain employs TRBV12-3 or TRBV12-4 and TRBJ1-5; maybe TRBD1 (5 bases). V was trimmed by 5 bases and J by 6 bases, leaving 14 bases between them. CDR3 size: 14 residues. CDR3 sequence reads: CASSIGARIQPQHF. The CDR3 nucleotides are TGTGCCAGCAGTATAGGGGCGCGGATTCAGCCCCAGCATTTT.

Ten or more counts support this clonotype. This sequence joins TRBV5-1 and TRBJ1-1; D is unclear. There are 12 residues in the CDR3. Between the trimmed V and J ends, which lost 0 bases and 7 bases, there was a span of 7 bases. The germline gives CDR1 SGHRS, CDR2 YFSETQ. DNA of the CDR3: TGCGCCAGCAGCTTGGTGATAGGTGAAGCTTTCTTT. Residues: CASSLVIGEAFF. Complete variable domain (other parts from reference TRBV5-1 and TRBJ1-1): KAGVTQTPRYLIKTRGQQVTLSCSPISGHRSVSWYQQTPGQGLQFLFEYFSETQRNKGNFPGRFSGRQFSNSRSEMNVSTLELGDSALYLCASSLVIGEAFFGQGTRLTVV.

The CDR3 protein is CASSESIEGVRDTGELFF. The CDR3 DNA reads as TGCGCCAGCAGTGAGTCGATTGAGGGGGTTCGGGACACCGGGGAGCTGTTTTTT. V gene TRBV10-1 combines with J gene TRBJ2-2; TRBD1 might be the D (6 bases). The CDR3 extends over 18 amino acids. The germline V gene has CDR1 WNHNN and CDR2 SYGVQD (reference sequence). V was shortened by 0 bases and J by 3 bases, with 17 bases between the two germline ends.

Remarks on this clonotype: This may come from a read error, since a much larger clone is one base off. V and J are TRBV15 and TRBJ1-6; D uncertain. CDR3 length equals 13 residues. Germline V gene lookup returns CDR1 LNHNV and CDR2 YYDKDF (reference sequence). The CDR3 DNA follows: TGTGCCACCACTGGTCAGAGCAATTCACTCCTCCACTTT. This sequence encodes CATTGQSNSLLHF.

Note on this clonotype: A much larger clone sits a single nucleotide away, making a read error possible. The V and J genes are TRBV5-8 and TRBJ2-4; 14 bases agree with TRBD2. J gave up 9 bases and V 4 bases, and 9 bases lay outside the gene matches. The length of the CDR3 is 16 residues. CDR1 and CDR2 from the germline V gene are SGHTS and YDEGEE. The CDR3 nucleotides read TGTGCCAGCAGCCCTATGGGACTAGCGGGAGAAATCATTCAGTACTTC. Translating it yields CASSPMGLAGEIIQYF.

This CDR3 is CASGPTGLMPYEQYF. CDR3 bases: TGTGCCAGCGGACCGACTGGACTGATGCCCTACGAGCAGTACTTC. V and J are TRBV28 and TRBJ2-7; possible D gene TRBD2, 5 bases. The CDR3 is made up of 15 amino acids. V lost 8 bases to trimming and J lost 2 bases, with 19 bases between them. Per the germline V gene, CDR1 is MDHEN and CDR2 is SYDVKM.

The rearrangement uses TRBV28 and TRBJ1-1; 9 positions agree with TRBD1. This CDR3 contains 12 residues. V was pared by 10 bases and J by 8 bases, with 8 bases of the junction left unmatched. The V gene's germline CDR1 is MDHEN and CDR2 SYDVKM. CDR3 residues: CAIGTGNYEAFF. The CDR3 DNA is TGTGCCATCGGGACAGGGAACTACGAAGCTTTCTTT.

This clonotype has just a few counts. This chain links TRBV29-1 with TRBJ2-4, with TRBD2 matching 7 bases. CDR1 and CDR2 (germline): SQVTM, ANQGSEA. The CDR3 has 15 amino acids. The V segment lost 6 bases and the J segment 4 bases; nucleotides outside the gene matches: 12. CDR3 region: CSVASSGLRKNIQYF. In nucleotides, the CDR3 is TGCAGCGTGGCCTCTAGCGGACTCAGAAAAAACATTCAGTACTTC. The full variable domain, completed using reference TRBV29-1 and TRBJ2-4, is SAVISQKPSRDICQRGTSLTIQCQVDSQVTMMFWYRQQPGQSLTLIATANQGSEATYESGFVIDKFPISRPNLTFSTLTVSNMSPEDSSIYLCSVASSGLRKNIQYFGAGTRLSVL.

Remarks on this clonotype: A read error may account for a junction end that differs from germline. The J gene is TRBJ2-2, the V gene TRBV12-3 or TRBV12-4; D unclear. This CDR3 spans 14 amino acids. Written as DNA, the CDR3 is TGTGCCGGCAGGCGATTCCAGAACACCGGGGAGCTGTTTTTT. Encoded protein: CAGRRFQNTGELFF.

Worth noting for this clonotype: It may be a read error: a sequence one base away is much more abundant. This rearrangement joins TRBV11-2 to TRBJ2-7; D is unresolved. Germline V gives CDR1 SGHAT, CDR2 FQNNGV. CDR3 length equals 12 residues. The chain's CDR3 is CTSSPGGVYLNF. In DNA form, the CDR3 reads TGTACCAGCAGCCCTGGCGGAGTATATCTGAACTTC.

This clonotype was recorded many times. The genes are TRBV6-1 and TRBJ2-1; a possible D gene is TRBD1 (5 bases). Trimming removed 4 bases at V and 2 bases at J, with 12 bases between. The length of the CDR3 is 15 residues. From germline, CDR1 is MNHNS and CDR2 SASEGT. CDR3 sequence reads: CASSVSGMAYNEQFF. CDR3 in DNA: TGTGCCAGCAGTGTGTCAGGGATGGCCTACAATGAGCAGTTCTTC.

At least ten counts were recorded for this clonotype. V usage is TRBV20-1 and J usage is TRBJ1-4; a weak D match, TRBD1 (5 bases). V was shortened by 8 bases and J by 4 bases, with 11 bases between the two germline ends. Germline V gene data show CDR1 as DFQATT and CDR2 as SNEGSKA (reference sequence). The length of the CDR3 is 12 residues. The CDR3: CSFRDRNEKLFF. CDR3 in DNA: TGCAGTTTCCGGGACCGTAATGAAAAACTGTTTTTT.

In its sample, this clonotype was seen many times. The chain links TRBV10-3 to TRBJ2-7, with D possibly being TRBD2 (5 bases). The germline V gene encodes CDR1 ENHRY and CDR2 SYGVKD. The CDR3 has 16 residues. Between the trimmed V and J ends, which lost 3 bases and 0 bases, there was a span of 15 bases. CDR3 protein: CAISDTSGLSSYEQYF. The CDR3 DNA is TGTGCCATCAGTGATACGAGCGGATTGAGCTCCTACGAGCAGTACTTC.

The rearrangement uses TRBV18 and TRBJ1-1, with D unclear. Germline V gene data show CDR1 as KGHSH and CDR2 as LQKENI. The CDR3 has 13 amino acids. V was pared by 3 bases and J by 9 bases, with 14 bases between. The CDR3 DNA reads as TGTGCCAGCTCACCGAGATGGGAGGCTAAAGCTTTCTTT. Translated: CASSPRWEAKAFF.

This chain links TRBV6-2 or TRBV6-3 with TRBJ1-5; D remains unclear. The CDR3 runs to 12 residues. The V end lost 6 bases, the J end lost 6 bases, and 9 bases lay between the germline ends. Germline V CDR1 and CDR2: MNHEY, SVGEGT. CDR3 loop: CASRSVGQPQHF. CDR3 coding DNA: TGTGCCAGCAGAAGCGTTGGTCAGCCCCAGCATTTT.

This clonotype was seen ten or more times. The chain has TRBV20-1 and TRBJ1-1, with 8 bases matching TRBD1. The CDR3 is made up of 11 amino acids. Germline-derived CDR1 and CDR2 are DFQATT and SNEGSKA (reference sequence). V trimming: 7 bases; J trimming: 5 bases; junction bases outside the gene matches: 3. CDR3 region: CSVRQGTEAFF. CDR3 nucleotides: TGCAGTGTCCGACAGGGGACTGAAGCTTTCTTT.